This TCR beta chain stems from a study of blood T cell repertoires in COVID-19. Generated by immunoSEQ multiplex PCR, the TCRdb table keeps only in-frame clones and is missing some. The repertoire holds approximately 340,000 clones, roughly 86% seen once, with approximately 9.9% in the top ten. The receptor was isolated from a man aged 30 to 39 with COVID-19, enrolled during active disease. Material for sequencing was peripheral blood.

CDR3 DNA: TGTGCCAGCAGCATGGACAGAGGGAACACTGAAGCTTTCTTT. Protein: CASSMDRGNTEAFF. The gene calls are TRBV13 and TRBJ1-1; D may be TRBD1 (6 bases). From germline, CDR1 is PRHDT and CDR2 FYEKMQ (reference sequence). The CDR3 length is 14 residues. Trimming shortened V by 5 bases and J by 1 base, and 11 bases separated the two germline ends.